Presented here are 20 T cell receptor beta chains from one specimen sequenced in a study of vaccination effects on CD4 cells after COVID-19. Peptide-pool stimulation followed by sequencing identified expanded antigen-specific CD4+ clonotypes in the ViraFEST assay. It was after roughly 11 days of culture that CD4+ T cells were isolated. Nucleocapsid antibody tests were negative, and the vaccine recipients had no prior SARS-CoV-2 infection. TCRdb's copy holds only in-frame clones and misses some; the assay was immunoSEQ multiplex PCR. The profile covers about 23,000 clones, with approximately 70% appearing a single time and roughly 5% taken by the ten largest. What these receptors recognize is not known. Here the sequenced sample was CD4+ T cells from PBMCs cultured with SARS-CoV-2 spike peptides, taken before COVID-19 vaccination. The origin of the receptors is a human donor who received a COVID-19 vaccine.

CDR3 nucleotides: TGTGCCAGCAGGGGCCCCGGGACAGGGCCCTACGAGCAGTACTTC. It is translated as CASRGPGTGPYEQYF. The chain carries TRBV7-6 and TRBJ2-7; 9 bases fit TRBD1. The CDR3 length is 15 residues. With 6 bases clipped from V and 2 bases from J, the junction kept 8 bases outside the gene matches. Germline assignment: CDR1 SGHVS and CDR2 FNYEAQ.

This clone came up a few times. CDR3 sequence reads: CASSSHGGFNEQFF. The CDR3 DNA sequence: TGTGCCAGCAGTTCGCACGGCGGATTCAATGAGCAGTTCTTC. The V gene is TRBV6-5, the J gene TRBJ2-1; no clear D gene. CDR3 length equals 14 residues. Per the germline V gene, CDR1 is MNHEY and CDR2 is SVGAGI. Trimming removed 4 bases from V and 6 bases from J, with 13 bases in between.

This chain links TRBV30 with TRBJ2-2; perhaps TRBD2 as D (6 bases). The length of the CDR3 is 14 residues. The V end lost 2 bases, the J end lost 5 bases, and 12 bases lay between the germline ends. The V gene's germline CDR1 is GTSNPN and CDR2 SVGIG (reference sequence). CDR3 nucleotide sequence: TGTGCCTGGAGTAAAGGAGGGAATACCGGGGAGCTGTTTTTT. This sequence encodes CAWSKGGNTGELFF.

This clone was observed a handful of times. V usage is TRBV2 and J usage is TRBJ2-7; 7 bases align to TRBD2. The V gene end was trimmed by 11 bases and the J gene end by 3 bases; junction bases not matched to a gene: 7. The CDR3 runs 12 residues. Germline V lookup: CDR1 SNHLY, CDR2 FYNNEI. The CDR3 is CARGLGFYEQYF. CDR3 bases: TGTGCCCGAGGACTAGGGTTCTACGAGCAGTACTTC. The entire variable domain, with the rest obtained from reference TRBV2 and TRBJ2-7, is as follows: EPEVTQTPSHQVTQMGQEVILRCVPISNHLYFYWYRQILGQKVEFLVSFYNNEISEKSEIFDDQFSVERPDGSNFTLKIRSTKLEDSAMYFCARGLGFYEQYFGPGTRLTVT.

The V and J genes are TRBV7-6 and TRBJ2-7; TRBD1 matches at 9 bases. CDR3 size: 16 residues. Trimming at V came to 5 bases and at J to 1 base, leaving 9 bases not matched to a gene. The germline V gene has CDR1 SGHVS and CDR2 FNYEAQ. The DNA for the CDR3 is TGTGCCAGCAGCCCGTTCGGGGGACAGGGTTCCTACGAGCAGTACTTC. It codes for CASSPFGGQGSYEQYF.

This clone was counted only a few times. This sequence joins TRBV3-1 (or the pseudogene TRBV3-2) and TRBJ1-3; D uncertain. The CDR3 runs to 12 residues. Deletions cut 1 base from V and 4 bases from J, with 2 bases between. Germline lookup yields CDR1 LGHDT and CDR2 YNNKEL (reference sequence). The CDR3 is CASSQGGNTIYF. CDR3 coding DNA: TGTGCCAGCAGCCAAGGAGGAAACACCATATATTTT.

V is TRBV5-6 and J is TRBJ1-4; D might be TRBD1 (5 bases). Germline CDR1 is SGHDT and CDR2 is YYEEEE. The length of the CDR3 is 18 residues. Trimming cost V 4 bases and J 6 bases, with 25 bases left between them. The CDR3 spells CASSRQGAWGMVDEKLFF. CDR3 coding DNA: TGTGCCAGCAGCCGGCAAGGAGCCTGGGGGATGGTCGATGAAAAACTGTTTTTT.

The chain couples TRBV27 to TRBJ1-2; a possible D gene is TRBD1 (6 bases). Germline lookup yields CDR1 MNHEY and CDR2 SMNVEV (reference sequence). The CDR3 contains 16 residues. Trimming pared 5 bases from V and 0 bases from J, leaving 16 bases between. CDR3 nucleotides: TGTGCCAGCAGTCGAGTGGGAGACAGGTCTAACTATGGCTACACCTTC. Its translation is CASSRVGDRSNYGYTF.

The V and J genes are TRBV4-1 and TRBJ1-2; D remains ambiguous. The germline V and J ends were trimmed by 0 bases and 0 bases, with 8 bases remaining between them. The CDR3 runs 15 residues. The germline CDR1 and CDR2 sequences are MGHRA and YSYEKL. CDR3 coding DNA: TGCGCCAGCAGCCAAGATCCTGGTTCTAACTATGGCTACACCTTC. Its protein is CASSQDPGSNYGYTF.

The J gene is TRBJ2-2, the V gene TRBV7-2; the D gene is possibly TRBD1 (6 bases). The CDR3 sequence is 15 residues long. The V end lost 2 bases, the J end lost 6 bases, and 13 bases lay between the germline ends. The germline CDR1 and CDR2 sequences are SGHTA and FQGNSA. The CDR3 coding sequence is TGTGCCAGCAGCTTAAGCTCCGGGACACCCGGGGAGCTGTTTTTT. Its translation: CASSLSSGTPGELFF.

The rearrangement uses TRBV3-1 (or the pseudogene TRBV3-2) and TRBJ1-2; D is ambiguous. Germline-derived CDR1 and CDR2 are LGHDT and YNNKEL (reference sequence). This CDR3 comprises 12 residues. The ends were cut back, 4 bases at V and 8 bases at J, with 11 bases in the middle. CDR3: CASSPFGRGYTF. The CDR3 coding sequence is TGTGCCAGCAGCCCTTTTGGGAGAGGCTACACCTTC.

The chain combines TRBV5-6 with TRBJ2-5, with 9 bases lining up with TRBD2. CDR3 length equals 16 residues. The V segment lost 0 bases and the J segment 3 bases; nucleotides outside the gene matches: 6. Germline values: CDR1 SGHDT, CDR2 YYEEEE. In DNA form, the CDR3 reads TGTGCCAGCAGCTTGGGCTGGGCTAGCGGGGAAGAGACCCAGTACTTC. This sequence encodes CASSLGWASGEETQYF.

The J gene is TRBJ2-3, the V gene TRBV5-8, with TRBD1 as a possible D gene (6 bases). Germline CDR1 SGHTS, CDR2 YDEGEE. CDR3 length equals 14 residues. The V end was cut by 5 bases, the J end by 1 base, with 11 bases between. The CDR3 nucleotides read TGTGCCAGCAGAGACAGGTTCGGCACAGATACGCAGTATTTT. Protein: CASRDRFGTDTQYF. The full variable domain, completed using reference TRBV5-8 and TRBJ2-3, is EAGVTQSPTHLIKTRGQQATLRCSPISGHTSVYWYQQALGLGLQFLLWYDEGEERNRGNFPPRFSGRQFPNYSSELNVNALELEDSALYLCASRDRFGTDTQYFGPGTRLTVL.

This chain joins TRBV27 and TRBJ1-6; TRBD1 is a possible D gene (5 bases). Trimming stripped 6 bases from V and 7 bases from J, with 25 bases between. Germline V CDR1 and CDR2: MNHEY, SMNVEV (reference sequence). The CDR3 has 18 amino acids. The chain's CDR3 is CASSPDSGLNLKNSPLHF. In nucleotides, the CDR3 is TGTGCCAGCAGCCCTGACTCGGGGCTCAACCTTAAAAATTCACCCCTCCACTTT.

V usage is TRBV7-2 and J usage is TRBJ2-1; 7 bases align to TRBD1. The V segment lost 1 base and the J segment 2 bases; nucleotides outside the gene matches: 2. Germline lookup yields CDR1 SGHTA and CDR2 FQGNSA. The CDR3 has 15 residues. In DNA, the CDR3 is TGTGCCAGCAGCTTAGACAGGGGAACCTACAATGAGCAGTTCTTC. Its translation: CASSLDRGTYNEQFF. The full variable domain, rest sourced from reference TRBV7-2 and TRBJ2-1, is GAGVSQSPSNKVTEKGKDVELRCDPISGHTALYWYRQSLGQGLEFLIYFQGNSAPDKSGLPSDRFSAERTGGSVSTLTIQRTQQEDSAVYLCASSLDRGTYNEQFFGPGTRLTVL.

V and J are TRBV5-8 and TRBJ1-1; D is perhaps TRBD1 (5 bases). This CDR3 has 15 amino acids. V was trimmed by 5 bases and J by 5 bases, leaving 19 bases between them. Germline CDR1 and CDR2: SGHTS and YDEGEE. CDR3 in DNA: TGTGCCAGCAGTAAATTTGACCACGGGGGGACTGAAGCTTTCTTT. It codes for CASSKFDHGGTEAFF.

The V gene is TRBV10-1, the J gene TRBJ1-5; a possible D gene is TRBD1 (5 bases). The CDR3 contains 13 residues. Germline V gene data show CDR1 as WNHNN and CDR2 as SYGVQD (reference sequence). Trimming left V 0 bases short and J 5 bases short, with 5 bases between. CDR3 nucleotides: TGCGCCAGCAGTGAGTCAGGGGATCAGCCCCAGCATTTT. Residues: CASSESGDQPQHF.

The CDR3 nucleotides are TGTGCCAGCAGCCAAAGTTACACCCGCGGGAGGCCCCACTTGAGAAACACCGGGGAGCTGTTTTTT. Amino acid sequence: CASSQSYTRGRPHLRNTGELFF. The chain employs TRBV4-2 and TRBJ2-2, with 8 bases identical to TRBD2. After removal of 2 bases from V and 2 bases from J, the junction contained 22 bases not matched to a gene. CDR3 length: 22 residues. CDR1 and CDR2 (germline): LGHNA, YNFKEQ.

The chain joins TRBV25-1 to TRBJ1-6, with D unclear. Between the trimmed V and J ends, which lost 1 base and 7 bases, there was a span of 11 bases. This CDR3 region has 15 residues. The germline V gene has CDR1 MGHDK and CDR2 SYGVNS. In nucleotides, the CDR3 is TGTGCCAGCAGTGAATGGGAGGGAGCGAATTCACCCCTCCACTTT. This encodes CASSEWEGANSPLHF.

The genes are TRBV7-2 and TRBJ2-5; D unclear. CDR1 is SGHTA and CDR2 is FQGNSA in the germline V gene. CDR3 length equals 12 residues. The V end was cut by 5 bases, the J end by 2 bases, with 6 bases between. CDR3: CASSTPQETQYF. The CDR3, as DNA: TGTGCCAGCAGCACACCTCAAGAGACCCAGTACTTC.